A single sample is the source of the 27 T cell receptor beta chains below, sequenced in a study of T cells in Graves' hyperthyroidism and ophthalmopathy. Using RNA transcripts as the source, TCR beta CDR3 regions were amplified. First-round RT-PCR with HTBI primers amplified the TCR CDR3 region. One entry per CDR3 protein results from TCRdb running MiXCR on the multiplex PCR reads. The sample has 500,000 to 550,000 distinct CDR3 sequences, less than 25% seen once. Sequenced input: blood. These receptors originate from a man younger than 35 with Graves' hyperthyroidism.

The V call is TRBV19, the J call TRBJ1-5; no clear D gene. This CDR3 has 13 amino acids. Germline assignment: CDR1 LNHDA and CDR2 SQIVND (reference sequence). The V gene lost 6 bases and the J gene lost 4 bases, with 10 bases spanning the gap. In DNA form, the CDR3 reads TGTGCCAGTAGCTCCGGGTTAAATCAGCCCCAGCATTTT. Amino acids: CASSSGLNQPQHF.

Ten or more counts support this clonotype. The rearrangement uses TRBV9 and TRBJ1-2; TRBD1 is a possible D gene (6 bases). The CDR3 is 15 amino acids. Germline CDR1 reads SGDLS; CDR2 reads YYNGEE. Trimming took 3 bases from V and 8 from J, leaving 20 bases between them. The CDR3 region has the DNA TGTGCCAGCAGCGGAGGGGGAGCCCAGAACCAGGGCTACACCTTC. Translation gives CASSGGGAQNQGYTF.

With regard to this clonotype: This may stem from a read error, because a much larger clone lies one nucleotide away. This rearrangement joins TRBV11-2 to TRBJ2-7; 9 positions agree with TRBD1. With V trimmed by 6 bases and J by 6 bases, 12 bases remained unmatched. Germline loops: CDR1 SGHAT, CDR2 FQNNGV. The CDR3 length is 15 residues. The CDR3 nucleotides are TGTGCCAGCAGTCCCTCCGGGACAGGGTTCCGCGAGCAGTACTTC. Its translation: CASSPSGTGFREQYF.

This clonotype showed up many times. The chain employs TRBV20-1 and TRBJ1-1; 7 bases match TRBD1. Per the germline V gene, CDR1 is DFQATT and CDR2 is SNEGSKA (reference sequence). This CDR3 region has 16 residues. V lost 0 bases, J lost 1 base, and 8 bases stayed unmatched. The DNA for the CDR3 is TGCAGTGCTAGAGATATTCGTCAGGGGGGGAACACTGAAGCTTTCTTT. Its protein is CSARDIRQGGNTEAFF.

This clonotype was seen ten or more times. The chain has TRBV28 and TRBJ2-7; D call uncertain. This CDR3 has 15 amino acids. Trimming removed 3 bases from V and 3 bases from J, with 15 bases in between. The germline gives CDR1 MDHEN, CDR2 SYDVKM. The CDR3 loop reads CASSFSAGWGYEQYF. CDR3 nucleotides: TGTGCCAGCAGTTTTTCGGCCGGCTGGGGCTACGAGCAGTACTTC. The full variable domain, with the rest looked up from reference TRBV28 and TRBJ2-7, is DVKVTQSSRYLVKRTGEKVFLECVQDMDHENMFWYRQDPGLGLRLIYFSYDVKMKEKGDIPEGYSVSREKKERFSLILESASTNQTSMYLCASSFSAGWGYEQYFGPGTRLTVT.

This clonotype occurred many times. The chain couples TRBV19 to TRBJ1-1; possible D gene TRBD1, 5 bases. Trimming removed 4 bases from V and 6 bases from J, with 9 bases in between. The CDR3 has 12 residues. CDR1 is LNHDA and CDR2 is SQIVND in the germline V gene (reference sequence). CDR3 loop: CASSTGGPEAFF. CDR3 DNA: TGTGCCAGTAGTACGGGGGGTCCTGAAGCTTTCTTT.

The chain employs TRBV5-1 and TRBJ2-2; unclear D gene. The germline gives CDR1 SGHRS, CDR2 YFSETQ. CDR3 size: 14 residues. V was clipped by 2 bases and J by 6 bases, with 11 bases between them. In nucleotides, the CDR3 is TGCGCCAGCAGCTTAGACCCTCGGTCCGGGGAGCTGTTTTTT. Amino acids: CASSLDPRSGELFF.

The table lists this clonotype with many counts. The chain is built from TRBV5-1 and TRBJ1-1; D gene unclear. CDR1 and CDR2 (germline): SGHRS, YFSETQ. The V and J ends lost 4 bases and 1 base respectively, with 14 bases between them. The CDR3 covers 15 residues. The CDR3 sequence: CASSLAMGGNTEAFF. The CDR3 DNA sequence: TGCGCCAGCAGCCTAGCGATGGGAGGGAACACTGAAGCTTTCTTT.

This clonotype was counted ten times or more. The rearrangement links TRBV9 to TRBJ2-5, with 8 bases lining up with TRBD1. Germline trimming cut 3 bases from V and 5 bases from J; bases unmatched to any gene: 12. The CDR3 spans 16 residues. The germline V gene has CDR1 SGDLS and CDR2 YYNGEE. The DNA for the CDR3 is TGTGCCAGCAGCGCCCGGACAGGGACCATGGGGGAGACCCAGTACTTC. This sequence encodes CASSARTGTMGETQYF.

This clonotype was seen many times. A read error may account for a junction end that differs from germline. The chain combines TRBV6-2 or TRBV6-3 with TRBJ2-4; 7 nucleotides line up with TRBD2. The CDR3 is 15 residues long. Per the germline V gene, CDR1 is MNHEY and CDR2 is SVGEGT. The CDR3 region has the DNA TGTGCCAGCAGTCACTCGGGGGGAGCCAAAAACATTAAGTACTTC. Amino acids: CASSHSGGAKNIKYF.

The chain recombines TRBV19 with TRBJ1-2; 11 nucleotides line up with TRBD1. Germline lookup yields CDR1 LNHDA and CDR2 SQIVND (reference sequence). There are 15 residues in the CDR3. V shed 4 bases, J shed 6 bases, and the junction held 7 bases outside the gene matches. The CDR3 reads CASSTGTGGRHGYTF. The CDR3 DNA is TGTGCCAGTAGTACGGGGACAGGGGGTCGTCATGGCTACACCTTC.

J is TRBJ1-5 and V is TRBV4-2, with unresolved D. V gave up 0 bases and J gave up 2 bases, with 17 bases separating them. Germline lookup yields CDR1 LGHNA and CDR2 YNFKEQ. This CDR3 is built from 18 residues. CDR3 protein: CASSQDIPTVGRNQPQHF. As DNA, the CDR3 is TGTGCCAGCAGCCAAGACATACCCACTGTTGGGCGCAATCAGCCCCAGCATTTT.

This clonotype was found many times. This sequence joins TRBV4-1 and TRBJ2-5, with D maybe TRBD2 (6 bases). Germline V gene sequence: CDR1 MGHRA, CDR2 YSYEKL. V was shortened by 4 bases and J by 5 bases, with 20 bases between the two germline ends. This CDR3 has 16 amino acids. CDR3 sequence: CASSRRTGGRGETQYF. The CDR3, as DNA: TGCGCCAGCAGCCGCAGAACTGGGGGACGGGGGGAGACCCAGTACTTC.

This clonotype came up many times. The gene calls are TRBV14 and TRBJ1-1; no firm D call. The germline V gene has CDR1 SGHDN and CDR2 FVKESK. The V end lost 6 bases, the J end lost 5 bases, and 19 bases lay between the germline ends. The CDR3 is 15 amino acids. For the CDR3, the DNA is TGTGCCAGCAGTTACTCCTTGGGCCTGGGGACTGAAGCTTTCTTT. It translates to CASSYSLGLGTEAFF.

This clonotype was counted a few times. The chain carries TRBV7-8 and TRBJ2-5; 8 bases map to TRBD2. Germline-derived CDR1 and CDR2 are SGHVS and FQNEAQ. The CDR3 contains 17 residues. Trimming took 1 base from V and 3 from J; bases not matched to a gene: 10. The CDR3 DNA reads as TGTGCCAGCAGCTTAGTACCGGGACTAGGGGATAAAGAGACCCAGTACTTC. As protein: CASSLVPGLGDKETQYF.

This clonotype was counted ten times or more. This sequence joins TRBV12-3 or TRBV12-4 and TRBJ1-1, with a tentative D call TRBD1 (5 bases). The CDR3 totals 11 residues. The germline V and J ends were trimmed by 5 bases and 8 bases, with 9 bases remaining between them. CDR3 in amino acids: CASSRGSEAFF. The CDR3 DNA follows: TGTGCCAGCAGTAGGGGATCCGAAGCTTTCTTT.

V and J are TRBV6-5 and TRBJ2-6; no clear D. V was cut by 0 bases and J by 2 bases, with 5 bases left in between. This CDR3 contains 15 residues. Per germline, CDR1 MNHEY and CDR2 SVGAGI. CDR3 amino acids: CASSYSAAGANVLTF. The DNA for the CDR3 is TGTGCCAGCAGTTACTCGGCAGCTGGGGCCAACGTCCTGACTTTC.

This clonotype has a handful of counts. J is TRBJ1-2 and V is TRBV12-3 or TRBV12-4; 9 nucleotides match TRBD1. This CDR3 comprises 14 residues. V dropped 3 bases and J dropped 13; count of bases not matched to a gene: 12. Here the CDR3 reads CASSFSGTGHPGTF. CDR3 nucleotides: TGTGCCAGCAGTTTTTCCGGGACAGGGCATCCCGGCACCTTC.

This clonotype was counted many times. This sequence joins TRBV28 and TRBJ1-1; 8 bases are shared with TRBD1. Germline trimming cut 6 bases from V and 4 bases from J; bases unmatched to any gene: 16. The CDR3 consists of 17 residues. Germline V gene sequence: CDR1 MDHEN, CDR2 SYDVKM. The CDR3 region has the DNA TGTGCCAGCAGCATCCCTGGACAGGGTTGGTGGGTCACTGAAGCTTTCTTT. It codes for CASSIPGQGWWVTEAFF.

The V and J genes are TRBV24-1 and TRBJ1-5; tentative D call: TRBD1 (6 bases). From germline, CDR1 is KGHDR and CDR2 SFDVKD. CDR3 length: 20 residues. V was clipped by 7 bases and J by 0 bases, with 27 bases between them. The CDR3 sequence is CATSPGGLGFFSYSNQPQHF. The CDR3 region has the DNA TGTGCCACCAGCCCTGGGGGCCTGGGGTTCTTTTCTTATAGCAATCAGCCCCAGCATTTT.

This clonotype was recorded at least ten times. The genes are TRBV20-1 and TRBJ2-7; D not certain. Trimming took 5 bases from V and 5 from J, leaving 22 bases between them. Per the germline V gene, CDR1 is DFQATT and CDR2 is SNEGSKA (reference sequence). The CDR3 has 15 residues. The CDR3 DNA reads as TGCAGTGCTGACCCGGGCCCGTGGACGACGCACGAGCAGTACTTC. Its translation is CSADPGPWTTHEQYF.

The CDR3 DNA is TGCAGCGGGGAGGACAGTTGCTACGAGCAGTACTTC. Translated: CSGEDSCYEQYF. The J gene is TRBJ2-7, the V gene TRBV29-1; D assignment may be TRBD1 or TRBD2 (6 bases each). Germline CDR1 and CDR2: SQVTM and ANQGSEA. V gave up 7 bases and J gave up 3 bases, with 13 bases separating them. The CDR3 loop spans 12 amino acids.

The sample holds many counts of this clonotype. This chain joins TRBV12-3 or TRBV12-4 and TRBJ1-5; no reliable D call. V gave up 1 base and J gave up 4 bases, with 8 bases separating them. CDR3 length equals 14 residues. CDR3 sequence: CASSLGRMNQPQHF. The CDR3 region has the DNA TGTGCCAGCAGTTTAGGCCGTATGAATCAGCCCCAGCATTTT.

This clonotype occurred many times. This chain connects TRBV12-5 to TRBJ1-5; TRBD1 aligns across 7 bases. The CDR3 sequence is 18 residues long. J was trimmed by 2 bases and V by 2 bases; bases with no gene match: 12. Germline V gives CDR1 LGHNT, CDR2 FRNRAP. CDR3 sequence reads: CASGLYPFTGARNQPQHF. The CDR3 DNA reads as TGTGCTAGTGGTTTGTATCCCTTTACAGGGGCGCGCAATCAGCCCCAGCATTTT.

This clonotype appeared many times. The chain couples TRBV27 to TRBJ1-2; TRBD1 matches 8 bases. J gave up 0 bases and V 0 bases, and 3 bases lay outside the gene matches. The CDR3 length is 16 residues. The V gene's germline CDR1 is MNHEY and CDR2 SMNVEV (reference sequence). CDR3 sequence: CASSLSGTGANYGYTF. CDR3 nucleotides: TGTGCCAGCAGTTTATCCGGGACAGGAGCTAACTATGGCTACACCTTC.

This clonotype was observed a handful of times. The gene calls are TRBV11-2 and TRBJ1-2; D may be TRBD1 (5 bases). Germline V gives CDR1 SGHAT, CDR2 FQNNGV. V lost 0 bases and J 8 bases, leaving 13 bases between the germline ends. This CDR3 is 14 amino acids long. The CDR3 DNA reads as TGTGCCAGCAGCTTAGATCCCGGGACCTTAGGCTACACCTTC. Protein sequence: CASSLDPGTLGYTF. Variable domain in full (rest from reference TRBV11-2 and TRBJ1-2): EAGVAQSPRYKIIEKRQSVAFWCNPISGHATLYWYQQILGQGPKLLIQFQNNGVVDDSQLPKDRFSAERLKGVDSTLKIQPAKLEDSAVYLCASSLDPGTLGYTFGSGTRLTVV.

The J gene is TRBJ1-2, the V gene TRBV19; D is uncertain. This CDR3 is built from 15 residues. Per the germline V gene, CDR1 is LNHDA and CDR2 is SQIVND (reference sequence). V was shortened by 0 bases and J by 0 bases, with 8 bases between the two germline ends. This CDR3 is CASSIEPAANYGYTF. The CDR3 region has the DNA TGTGCCAGTAGTATAGAACCGGCAGCTAACTATGGCTACACCTTC. Supplemented by reference TRBV19 and TRBJ1-2, the full variable domain reads DGGITQSPKYLFRKEGQNVTLSCEQNLNHDAMYWYRQDPGQGLRLIYYSQIVNDFQKGDIAEGYSVSREKKESFPLTVTSAQKNPTAFYLCASSIEPAANYGYTFGSGTRLTVV.